This T cell receptor (beta chain) was profiled in a study of T cell responses to AZD1222 COVID-19 vaccine. Study information: Second-dose groups at about 4 or about 12 weeks were pooled. The study's findings and limits: Spike regions recognized by vaccine-associated CD4 TCRs spanned the protein, led by 160-218 and 743-854. Two AZD1222 administrations were followed by greater Spike-specific TCR breadth and depth.

The table came from immunoSEQ multiplex PCR; TCRdb's copy has only in-frame clones and leaves some out. The top ten hold 0.64% of the sample, which has 180,000 or so clones, 85% to 95% seen once. Points on this clone: What it binds is not known.

Between the trimmed V and J ends, which lost 6 bases and 2 bases, there was a span of 9 bases. The CDR3 sequence is 12 residues long. Germline CDR1 and CDR2: SQVTM and ANQGSEA. This material consisted of peripheral blood, taken on day 0 of AZD1222 vaccination. The V and J genes are TRBV29-1 and TRBJ2-3, with D unclear. The TCR originated in an adult in good health. As DNA, the CDR3 is TGCAGCGTGGAAAAGGACACAGATACGCAGTATTTT. Translated: CSVEKDTDTQYF.